Listed below are T cell receptor beta chains from one sample, sequenced in a study of T-cell reconstitution after alpha-beta-depleted transplantation in children. TCRdb re-called the PCR reads through MiXCR, storing one row per CDR3 protein. The table records roughly 670,000 distinct CDR3 sequences, around 13% of them present only once. The material sequenced was PBMCs, taken before TCRalphabeta/CD19-depleted stem cell transplant. All receptors come from a girl aged 2 to 10 with congenital amegakaryocytic thrombocytopenia, due to receive a stem cell transplant. Each CDR3 is given with its conserved first and last residue. The D gene is left open where the match is weak. Rows give clone size only sometimes, using once, few, many, or a class for an expanded clone.

D gene,J gene,V gene,clone size,CDR3 DNA,CDR3 protein
TRBD1,TRBJ1-2,TRBV29-1,many,TGCAGCGCTCACCCGGACAGGACAAACTATGGCTACACCTTC,CSAHPDRTNYGYTF
.,TRBJ2-1,TRBV5-1,.,.,CASSLGYVGPPEYNEQFF
.,TRBJ2-5,TRBV5-1,many,TGTGCCAGCAGTTTTGGGGGAAGGGAGACCCAGTACTTC,CASSFGGRETQYF
TRBD1,TRBJ2-3,TRBV7-9,.,TGTGCCAGCAGCGCGACAGGGTATTTAGCAGATACGCAGTATTTT,CASSATGYLADTQYF
TRBD2,TRBJ2-7,TRBV12-3/TRBV12-4,.,TGTGCCAGCAGCTCTAGCGGGAGGGTCTACGAGCAGTACTTC,CASSSSGRVYEQYF
.,TRBJ1-3,TRBV10-3,.,TGTGCCATCTTTAGAGATCCTGGAAACACCATATATTTT,CAIFRDPGNTIYF
.,TRBJ1-3,TRBV4-1,.,TGCGCCAGCAGCATCGACTCTGGAAACACCATATATTTT,CASSIDSGNTIYF
.,TRBJ2-1,TRBV20-1,many,TGCAGCGTTGAAAGCTCCTACAATGAGCAGTTCTTC,CSVESSYNEQFF
.,TRBJ1-1,TRBV7-9,many,TGTGCCAGCACCCCTCGGGCGATAGGAGAAGCTTTCTTT,CASTPRAIGEAFF
.,TRBJ2-7,TRBV20-1,.,TGCAGTGCTGAGGGGGGGGACAGCTCCTACGAGCAGTACTTC,CSAEGGDSSYEQYF
TRBD2,TRBJ2-1,TRBV5-1,.,TGCGCCAGCAGCTTGGGGGTTAGCGGGAGCTACAATGAGCAGTTCTTC,CASSLGVSGSYNEQFF
TRBD2,TRBJ2-5,TRBV3-1,.,TGTGCCAGCAGCCAGGAGGGACTAGCGGACCCACAAGAGACCCAGTACTTC,CASSQEGLADPQETQYF
.,TRBJ2-1,TRBV10-3,many,TGTGCCATCAAGACGGGAAGCTCCTACAATGAGCAGTTCTTC,CAIKTGSSYNEQFF
.,TRBJ2-1,TRBV12-3/TRBV12-4,many,TGTGCCAGCGCCTATTTGCGGGGCTACAATGAGCAGTTCTTC,CASAYLRGYNEQFF
TRBD1,TRBJ2-4,TRBV27,.,TGTGCCAGCAGTCCAGGGGGCGTAAGGGTCAAAAACATTCAGTACTTC,CASSPGGVRVKNIQYF
.,TRBJ1-2,TRBV7-9,many,TGTGCCAGCAGCTTAGCGGGGGATAACTATGGCTACACCTTC,CASSLAGDNYGYTF
TRBD1,TRBJ1-1,TRBV5-1,many,TGCGCCAGCAGCTCGGGGGACAGGGAAATGAACACTGAAGCTTTCTTT,CASSSGDREMNTEAFF
TRBD2,TRBJ2-3,TRBV5-1,.,TGCGCCAGCAGCTCGAGACTAGCGGGTTGGTCTGATACGCAGTATTTT,CASSSRLAGWSDTQYF
TRBD2,TRBJ2-3,TRBV15,.,TGTGCCACCGGAGCGGGAGGGCCGACAGATACGCAGTATTTT,CATGAGGPTDTQYF
.,TRBJ2-5,TRBV7-9,many,TGTGCCAGCACGAACCCAACGGAGACCCAGTACTTC,CASTNPTETQYF
.,TRBJ2-1,TRBV6-4,.,TGTGCCAGCAGTGACTCCGGAGAAAACAATGAGCAGTTCTTC,CASSDSGENNEQFF
.,TRBJ2-1,TRBV10-3,many,TGTGCCATCTGGACCGGCGGTGAGCAGTTCTTC,CAIWTGGEQFF
TRBD1,TRBJ1-1,TRBV20-1,many,TGCAGTGCTAGACCATCCTGGGACAGGGACACTGAAGCTTTCTTT,CSARPSWDRDTEAFF
TRBD2,TRBJ2-7,TRBV6-1,many,TGTGCCAGCAGGATAGCGGGAGGACTCCCCGAGCAGTACTTC,CASRIAGGLPEQYF
.,TRBJ2-2,TRBV7-2,.,TGTGCCAGCAGCTTTAGTCAGACCGGGGAGCTGTTTTTT,CASSFSQTGELFF
.,TRBJ1-1,TRBV19,.,TGTGCCAGTAGTACAGGGGACACTGAAGCTTTCTTT,CASSTGDTEAFF
.,TRBJ2-1,TRBV7-8,many,TGTGCCAGCAGCTTAGCCTCCCTTCACAATGAGCAGTTCTTC,CASSLASLHNEQFF
.,TRBJ1-5,TRBV20-1,many,TGCAGCGTCGGACAGATTAGCAATCAGCCCCAGCATTTT,CSVGQISNQPQHF
.,TRBJ2-7,TRBV6-5,many,TGTGCCAGCAGTTACTCGGGTTTCGGCTACGAGCAGTACTTC,CASSYSGFGYEQYF
TRBD1,TRBJ2-1,TRBV12-3/TRBV12-4,many,TGTGCCAGCAGCAGAGGACAGGGGAAATACAATGAGCAGTTCTTC,CASSRGQGKYNEQFF
.,TRBJ2-1,TRBV20-1,few,TGCAGTGCTAGAGGGGCGTCTAGTGAGCAGTTCTTC,CSARGASSEQFF
TRBD2,TRBJ2-1,TRBV5-1,few,TGCGCCAGCAGCTCACATCCGGAGGAGCTAGCGGGGTACAATGAGCAGTTCTTC,CASSSHPEELAGYNEQFF
TRBD2,TRBJ2-7,TRBV7-6,few,TGTGCCAGCAGCTTGGCCCCTCTAGCGGGAGTATCGAACGAGCAGTACTTC,CASSLAPLAGVSNEQYF
.,TRBJ2-3,TRBV27,many,TGTGCCAGCAGGAGAGCAGCAGCAGATACGCAGTATTTT,CASRRAAADTQYF
TRBD2,TRBJ2-5,TRBV27,few,TGTGCCAGCAGTAGGCTAGCGGGATTCCAAGAGACCCAGTACTTC,CASSRLAGFQETQYF
TRBD2,TRBJ2-4,TRBV6-2/TRBV6-3,.,TGTGCCAGCAGTGACGAGCGGGAGGGCCAGGACATTCAGTACTTC,CASSDEREGQDIQYF
.,TRBJ2-1,TRBV6-5,few,TGTGCCAGCAGTTACCCCCGTGTTGGGGGTTACAATGAGCAGTTCTTC,CASSYPRVGGYNEQFF
.,TRBJ2-7,TRBV20-1,many,TGCAGTGCTAGCCAGGACACCTACGAGCAGTACTTC,CSASQDTYEQYF
TRBD2,TRBJ2-7,TRBV12-3/TRBV12-4,many,TGTGCCAGCAGCGGGAGGGATGGGTATTCAGCCTACGAGCAGTACTTC,CASSGRDGYSAYEQYF
.,TRBJ2-1,TRBV5-1,many,TGCGCCAGCAGCTTGGTACCTAACAATGAGCAGTTCTTC,CASSLVPNNEQFF
.,TRBJ2-3,TRBV5-1,.,TGCGCCAGCAGCTCCTCCACCCGCACAGATACGCAGTATTTT,CASSSSTRTDTQYF
.,TRBJ2-7,TRBV5-1,.,TGCGCCAGCAGGACAGGGAGAGAGGGAGGCTACGAGCAGTACTTC,CASRTGREGGYEQYF
TRBD2,TRBJ2-3,TRBV6-1,many,TGTGCCAGCATGGGACTAGCGGGAGTAACAGATACGCAGTATTTT,CASMGLAGVTDTQYF
.,TRBJ2-2,TRBV6-2/TRBV6-3,many,TGTGCCAGTTCCGAGCCGACCGGGGAGCTGTTTTTT,CASSEPTGELFF
.,TRBJ2-2,TRBV12-3/TRBV12-4,many,TGTGCCAGCAGTTTCTTCGGCGGGGACACCGGGGAGCTGTTTTTT,CASSFFGGDTGELFF
TRBD1,TRBJ2-3,TRBV12-3/TRBV12-4,.,TGTGCCAGCAGTTTAGACGGGGCCAGGGGGGATACGCAGTATTTT,CASSLDGARGDTQYF
TRBD1,TRBJ1-5,TRBV7-6,many,TGTGCCAGCAGGTGGGGGGACAGGGGGCTAATTTATAGCAATCAGCCCCAGCATTTT,CASRWGDRGLIYSNQPQHF
.,TRBJ2-5,TRBV5-4,once,TGTGCCAGCAGCTTGGATGGCTTTGCAGGCCAAGAGACCCAGTACTTC,CASSLDGFAGQETQYF
.,TRBJ2-1,TRBV20-1,many,TGCAGTGCCCCCTACAATGAGCAGTTCTTC,CSAPYNEQFF
TRBD1,TRBJ1-4,TRBV7-8,.,TGTGCCAGCAGCCATCGGGACAGGGGGCGCAGGGGCTCCGGAAAACTGTTTTTT,CASSHRDRGRRGSGKLFF
TRBD2,TRBJ2-1,TRBV15,few,TGTGCCACCGCTTGGCTAGCGGGAGGATACAATGAGCAGTTCTTC,CATAWLAGGYNEQFF
.,TRBJ1-4,TRBV7-9,.,TGTGCCAGCAGCTTGCGGGGGGACACTAATGAAAAACTGTTTTTT,CASSLRGDTNEKLFF
.,TRBJ1-2,TRBV12-3/TRBV12-4,many,TGTGCCAGCAGGAAGACAGCTGCAACCTATGGCTACACCTTC,CASRKTAATYGYTF
TRBD2,TRBJ2-7,TRBV20-1,many,TGCAGTGCTCTCGCTACAACTAGCGGGAGGAACGAGCAGTACTTC,CSALATTSGRNEQYF